Listed here are 3 T cell receptor beta chains from one sample, sequenced in a study. TCRdb reanalysed the 5' RACE reads using MiXCR and keeps one entry per CDR3 protein. In the table there are fewer than 65,000 distinct CDR3 sequences, around 30% of which are singletons. Sequencing was carried out using tumor-infiltrating naive CD4+ T cells sorted from the breast tumor. Noted subset: naive CD4+ T cells, CD4+CD45RA+CD25-. Receptor source: a female donor with breast cancer.

This clonotype was seen a single time. This is likely a read error, given that the CDR3 carries no conserved phenylalanine or tryptophan at its end. The gene calls are TRBV7-2 and TRBJ2-2; D is uncertain. The V gene's germline CDR1 is SGHTA and CDR2 FQGNSA. The CDR3 sequence is 13 residues long. The V and J ends lost 6 bases and 3 bases respectively, with 8 bases between them. The CDR3 DNA reads TGTGCCAGCAGTCGCCCATACACCGGGGAGCTGTTTTTG. It encodes CASSRPYTGELFL.

Note on this clonotype: The junction differs from germline at one of its ends, possibly a read error. The rearrangement links TRBV7-9 to TRBJ2-4; 8 bases align to TRBD2. The CDR3 loop spans 17 amino acids. Per germline, CDR1 SEHNR and CDR2 FQNEAQ (reference sequence). DNA for the CDR3: TGTGCCAGCAGCTTTAGTCCAGGGACTAGGGCCAAAAACGTTCAGTACTTC. It specifies CASSFSPGTRAKNVQYF.

The chain employs TRBV9 and TRBJ2-2, with 10 bases aligning to TRBD2. V shed 0 bases, J shed 6 bases, and the junction held 5 bases outside the gene matches. The CDR3 totals 16 residues. CDR1 SGDLS and CDR2 YYNGEE come from the germline V gene. The CDR3 protein is CASSVVSGRFSGELFF. The DNA for the CDR3 is TGTGCCAGCAGCGTAGTTAGCGGGAGGTTTTCCGGGGAGCTGTTTTTT.